Listed below are T cell receptor beta chains from one sample, sequenced in a study of CD8+ T cells in alopecia areata. Here immunoSEQ multiplex PCR was the method, and the copy in TCRdb shows in-frame clones only, minus some. Counted here are 80,000 to 95,000 clones, roughly two fifths occurring once; the ten biggest clones make up roughly 18%. The sequencing here drew on CD8+ T cells sorted from blood, taken at week 24, from a patient treated with tofacitinib. These receptors were taken from a human donor with alopecia areata. Each CDR3 is given with its conserved first and last residue. Each record gives: D gene, V gene, clone size, J gene, CDR3 protein, CDR3 DNA. A D gene is named only where the DNA matches it firmly. Clone size is shown for a subset of rows, as once, few, many or a class of expanded clone.

TRBD2	TRBV30	-	TRBJ2-1	CAWRWGLAGGEPNEQFF	TGTGCCTGGAGGTGGGGACTAGCGGGAGGAGAACCGAATGAGCAGTTCTTC
TRBD2	TRBV27	-	TRBJ2-2	CASSSLEAGRAWTGELFF	TGTGCCAGCAGTTCCCTGGAGGCCGGGAGGGCCTGGACCGGGGAGCTGTTTTTT
-	TRBV4-1	-	TRBJ2-7	CASSQVRTPSSYEQYF	TGCGCCAGCAGCCAAGTGAGGACACCAAGCTCCTACGAGCAGTACTTC
-	TRBV19	few	TRBJ2-1	CASTSGNEQFF	TGTGCCAGTACCAGCGGGAATGAGCAGTTCTTC
-	TRBV13	-	TRBJ2-5	CASSWGLSFQETQYF	TGTGCCAGCAGCTGGGGACTCTCTTTTCAAGAGACCCAGTACTTC
TRBD2	TRBV11-2	few	TRBJ2-3	CASSWGTSGGPGDTQYF	TGTGCCAGCAGCTGGGGGACTAGCGGGGGCCCGGGGGATACGCAGTATTTT
-	TRBV7-2	medium-sized	TRBJ2-1	CASSSMSEQFF	TGTGCCAGCAGCTCAATGAGTGAGCAGTTCTTC
-	TRBV27	few	TRBJ2-1	CASRQTGYSYNEQFF	TGTGCCAGCAGACAGACAGGTTACTCCTACAATGAGCAGTTCTTC
-	TRBV4-3	many	TRBJ2-5	CASSQDRTGRGETQYF	TGCGCCAGCAGCCAAGATCGGACAGGGAGGGGAGAGACCCAGTACTTC
-	TRBV21-1	few	TRBJ2-7	CASSKDHPSSYEQYF	TGTGCCAGCAGCAAAGACCACCCAAGCTCCTACGAGCAGTACTTC
TRBD2	TRBV11-2	few	TRBJ2-3	CASSLSGRGADTQYF	TGTGCCAGCAGCCTAAGCGGGAGAGGCGCAGATACGCAGTATTTT
-	TRBV7-3	many	TRBJ2-1	CASSLTPSGANEQFF	TGTGCCAGCAGCTTAACTCCTAGTGGTGCCAATGAGCAGTTCTTC
-	TRBV4-1	once	TRBJ1-2	CASSFRGASDGYTF	TGCGCCAGCAGCTTTAGGGGGGCCTCGGACGGCTACACCTTC
-	TRBV5-1	-	TRBJ2-3	CASSRPQNASWQYF	TGCGCCAGCAGTAGACCCCAAAATGCGTCCTGGCAGTATTTT
-	TRBV29-1	-	TRBJ1-2	CSAGSQGSGYGYTF	TGCAGCGCTGGCAGCCAGGGGTCGGGCTATGGCTACACCTTC
TRBD2	TRBV5-1	medium-sized	TRBJ2-7	CASSLERWTSVYEQYF	TGCGCCAGCAGCTTGGAGCGTTGGACTAGCGTCTACGAGCAGTACTTC
TRBD2	TRBV7-2	few	TRBJ2-2	CASRAGGDAGELFF	TGTGCCAGCAGAGCGGGAGGGGACGCCGGGGAGCTGTTTTTT
-	TRBV14	-	TRBJ1-1	CASSRVRTEAFF	TGTGCCAGCAGCCGTGTTCGAACTGAAGCTTTCTTT
-	TRBV19	-	TRBJ2-6	CASSIQGLAGANVLTF	TGTGCCAGTAGTATACAGGGGCTGGCTGGGGCCAACGTCCTGACTTTC
-	TRBV27	-	TRBJ2-7	CASSSRPSYEQYF	TGTGCCAGCAGTAGCAGGCCCTCCTACGAGCAGTACTTC
-	TRBV7-9	-	TRBJ2-7	CASSLNLDSRKTEQYF	TGTGCCAGCAGCTTAAACCTGGACAGCCGGAAAACCGAGCAGTACTTC
-	TRBV29-1	few	TRBJ2-7	CSAQGQYEQYF	TGCAGCGCGCAGGGGCAATACGAGCAGTACTTC
-	TRBV7-9	-	TRBJ2-5	CASSKGPGPETQYF	TGTGCCAGCAGCAAGGGCCCCGGCCCAGAGACCCAGTACTTC
-	TRBV6-5	-	TRBJ2-7	CASSSNGQNTYEQYF	TGTGCCAGCAGTTCCAATGGGCAGAACACCTACGAGCAGTACTTC
-	TRBV7-9	-	TRBJ1-5	CASSLDSREGQPQHF	TGTGCCAGCAGCTTAGACTCAAGAGAAGGTCAGCCCCAGCATTTT
-	TRBV10-2	-	TRBJ1-5	CASSESDQISQPQHF	TGCGCCAGCAGTGAGAGCGACCAGATCAGCCAGCCCCAGCATTTT
-	TRBV5-5	few	TRBJ2-3	CASSLSDYTDTQYF	TGTGCCAGCAGTCTGTCAGACTACACAGATACGCAGTATTTT
-	TRBV5-1	-	TRBJ1-1	CASSLGLPLGTEAFF	TGCGCCAGCAGCCTGGGACTCCCGTTAGGCACTGAAGCTTTCTTT
TRBD1	TRBV2	-	TRBJ2-7	CASSATGDLREQYF	TGTGCCAGCAGTGCAACAGGGGACCTCCGCGAGCAGTACTTC
TRBD1	TRBV28	-	TRBJ2-3	CASSFRQGDYFGDTQYF	TGTGCCAGCAGTTTTAGACAGGGGGACTATTTTGGAGATACGCAGTATTTT
-	TRBV11-2	many	TRBJ2-1	CASSFYERSSIYNEQFF	TGTGCCAGCAGCTTTTATGAGCGGAGCTCGATATACAATGAGCAGTTCTTC
TRBD1	TRBV7-9	-	TRBJ1-2	CASKGGGSDGYTF	TGTGCCAGCAAAGGAGGGGGCTCGGATGGCTACACCTTC
-	TRBV4-1	-	TRBJ2-7	CASSQDLDEFSYEQYF	TGCGCCAGCAGCCAAGATCTCGACGAATTCTCCTACGAGCAGTACTTC
-	TRBV13	few	TRBJ2-7	CASSPYGGEQYF	TGTGCCAGCAGCCCCTATGGGGGGGAGCAGTACTTC
-	TRBV2	medium-sized	TRBJ1-2	CASSEEDPNYGYTF	TGTGCCAGCAGTGAGGAGGATCCCAACTATGGCTACACCTTC
-	TRBV6-6	-	TRBJ2-7	CASSYSGPIYEQYF	TGTGCCAGCAGTTACTCAGGTCCAATCTACGAGCAGTACTTC
-	TRBV11-2	-	TRBJ2-2	CASSRVSGTTGELFF	TGTGCCAGCAGCCGGGTTTCGGGGACCACCGGGGAGCTGTTTTTT
TRBD2	TRBV19	-	TRBJ2-2	CASSRGLANANTGELFF	TGTGCCAGTAGTAGGGGACTAGCCAACGCGAACACCGGGGAGCTGTTTTTT
-	TRBV30	few	TRBJ1-2	CAWSVQGDGYTF	TGTGCCTGGAGTGTACAAGGGGACGGCTACACCTTC
TRBD1	TRBV19	few	TRBJ1-5	CASSRDRGNQPQHF	TGTGCCAGTAGTAGGGACAGGGGGAATCAGCCCCAGCATTTT
TRBD1	TRBV27	-	TRBJ1-2	CASSLLGDRGTTNYGYTF	TGTGCCAGCAGTTTATTAGGGGACAGGGGGACCACTAACTATGGCTACACCTTC
-	TRBV11-2	few	TRBJ2-7	CASSLEFGLEQYF	TGTGCCAGCAGCTTAGAATTCGGGCTCGAGCAGTACTTC
-	TRBV19	few	TRBJ1-2	CATTGRDGYTF	TGTGCCACGACAGGCAGGGATGGCTACACCTTC
-	TRBV27	-	TRBJ2-3	CASSFGGLSTDTQYF	TGTGCCAGCAGCTTCGGGGGACTGAGCACAGATACGCAGTATTTT
TRBD2	TRBV2	few	TRBJ2-3	CASTRLAGAGDTQYF	TGTGCCAGCACTCGACTAGCGGGAGCTGGAGATACGCAGTATTTT
-	TRBV27	few	TRBJ2-7	CASSPREAYEQYF	TGTGCCAGCAGTCCCCGGGAAGCCTACGAGCAGTACTTC
TRBD2	TRBV10-3	few	TRBJ2-2	CAISARTSGKNTGELFF	TGTGCCATCAGTGCCCGGACTAGCGGGAAGAACACCGGGGAGCTGTTTTTT
-	TRBV6-6	-	TRBJ1-5	CASRGLEVRGNQPQHF	TGTGCCAGCAGGGGGCTTGAGGTTCGTGGCAATCAGCCCCAGCATTTT